This T cell receptor (beta chain) was recorded in a study of regulatory T cells in long-lasting Graves disease. Indicated time point: persistent/refractory GD, antithyroid drugs over 5 years with positive TRAb. TCR sequences were obtained from RNA taken from PBMCs. Germline CDR1 is MNHEY and CDR2 is SVGAGI. V dropped 1 base and J dropped 1 base, with 8 bases sitting between them. This CDR3 has 14 amino acids. Arm-PCR of CDR3 regions and iRepertoire HTBI primers were used to build TCR beta libraries. TCRdb analysed the multiplex PCR reads with MiXCR anew, one entry per CDR3 protein. Of some 300,000 distinct CDR3 sequences listed, around 23% are singletons. This clonotype came up many times.

The receptor's source is a female donor with Graves disease. V and J are TRBV6-5 and TRBJ2-7, with a possible D match to TRBD1 (6 bases). The sequencing used peripheral blood mononuclear cells (PBMCs), collected when the disease was refractory, from a patient treated with antithyroid drugs. The CDR3 DNA reads TGTGCCAGCAGTTACTTGGACAGATCCTACGAGCAGTACTTC. Its protein product is CASSYLDRSYEQYF.